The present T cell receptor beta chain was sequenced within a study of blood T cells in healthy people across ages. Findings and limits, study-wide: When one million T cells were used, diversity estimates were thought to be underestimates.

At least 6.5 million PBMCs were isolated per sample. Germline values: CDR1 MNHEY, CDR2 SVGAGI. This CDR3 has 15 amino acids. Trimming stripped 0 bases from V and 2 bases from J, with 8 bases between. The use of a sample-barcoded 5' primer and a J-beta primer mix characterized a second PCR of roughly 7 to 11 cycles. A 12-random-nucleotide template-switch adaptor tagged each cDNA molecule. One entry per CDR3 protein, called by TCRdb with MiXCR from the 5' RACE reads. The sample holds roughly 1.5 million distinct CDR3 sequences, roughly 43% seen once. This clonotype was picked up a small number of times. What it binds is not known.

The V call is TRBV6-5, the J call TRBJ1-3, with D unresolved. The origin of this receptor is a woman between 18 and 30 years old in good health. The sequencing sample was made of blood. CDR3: CASSYSAAAGNTIYF. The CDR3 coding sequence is TGTGCCAGCAGTTACTCGGCGGCGGCTGGAAACACCATATATTTT.